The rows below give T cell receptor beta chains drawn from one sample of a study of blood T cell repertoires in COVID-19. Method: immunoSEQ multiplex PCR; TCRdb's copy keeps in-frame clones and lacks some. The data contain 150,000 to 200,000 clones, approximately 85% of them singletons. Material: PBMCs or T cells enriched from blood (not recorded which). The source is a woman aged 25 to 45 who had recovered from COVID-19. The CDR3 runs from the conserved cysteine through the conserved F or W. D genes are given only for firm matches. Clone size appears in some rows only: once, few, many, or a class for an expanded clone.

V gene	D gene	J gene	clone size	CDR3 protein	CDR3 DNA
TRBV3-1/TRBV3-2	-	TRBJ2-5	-	CASSQWRGREETQYF	TGTGCCAGCAGCCAATGGAGGGGGCGGGAAGAGACCCAGTACTTC
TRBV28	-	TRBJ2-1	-	CASRPQLNNEQFF	TGTGCCAGCAGGCCACAGCTAAACAATGAGCAGTTCTTC
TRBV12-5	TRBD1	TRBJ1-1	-	CASGLTGGNTEAFF	TGTGCTAGTGGGTTAACAGGGGGGAACACTGAAGCTTTCTTT
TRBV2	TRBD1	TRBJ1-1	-	CASRRFGQGNTEAFF	TGTGCCAGCAGAAGGTTCGGACAGGGGAACACTGAAGCTTTCTTT
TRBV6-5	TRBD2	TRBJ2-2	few	CASRGTTITGELFF	TGTGCCAGCAGAGGGACTACCATCACCGGGGAGCTGTTTTTT
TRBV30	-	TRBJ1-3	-	CAWSNSGGTIYF	TGTGCCTGGAGCAATTCGGGAGGGACCATATATTTT
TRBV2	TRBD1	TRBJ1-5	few	CATQAGTGGQPQHF	TGTGCCACCCAGGCCGGGACAGGGGGTCAGCCCCAGCATTTT
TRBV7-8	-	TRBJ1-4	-	CASSSKQGNPNEKLFF	TGTGCCAGCAGCTCAAAGCAGGGAAACCCTAATGAAAAACTGTTTTTT
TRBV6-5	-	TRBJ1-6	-	CASSYSGLPLHF	TGTGCCAGCAGTTACTCGGGCTTACCCCTCCACTTT
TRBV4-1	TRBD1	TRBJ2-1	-	CASSQEPLGQGYDEQFF	TGCGCCAGCAGCCAAGAACCCTTGGGACAGGGGTATGATGAGCAGTTCTTC
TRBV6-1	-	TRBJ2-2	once	CASSEDVEVGELFF	TGTGCCAGCAGTGAAGACGTAGAAGTCGGGGAGCTGTTTTTT
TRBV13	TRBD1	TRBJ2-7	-	CASTPTGGDEQYF	TGTGCCAGCACCCCGACAGGGGGCGACGAGCAGTACTTC
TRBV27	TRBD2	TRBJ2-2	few	CASSFPPAGANWDTGELFF	TGTGCCAGCAGTTTCCCACCAGCGGGAGCTAATTGGGACACCGGGGAGCTGTTTTTT
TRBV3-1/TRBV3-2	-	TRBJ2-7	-	CASSPTDGSYEQYF	TGTGCCAGCAGCCCGACAGACGGCTCCTACGAGCAGTACTTC
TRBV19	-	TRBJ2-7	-	CASSIQGHSYEQYF	TGTGCCAGTAGTATCCAGGGGCACTCCTACGAGCAGTACTTC
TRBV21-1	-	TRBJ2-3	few	CASSGWRLAGGPRSTDTQYF	TGTGCCAGCAGCGGCTGGAGACTAGCGGGAGGGCCTCGGAGCACAGATACGCAGTATTTT
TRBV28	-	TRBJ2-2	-	CASSSVGETTGELFF	TGTGCCAGCAGTTCCGTGGGAGAGACCACCGGGGAGCTGTTTTTT
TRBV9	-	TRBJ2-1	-	CASSGGLRADEQFF	TGTGCCAGCAGCGGGGGCCTAAGGGCGGATGAGCAGTTCTTC
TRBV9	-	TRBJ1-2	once	CASSVAGTNGYTF	TGTGCCAGCAGCGTAGCTGGGACTAATGGCTACACCTTC
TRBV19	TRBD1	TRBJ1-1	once	CASSARQGKAFF	TGTGCCAGTAGTGCGCGACAGGGAAAAGCTTTCTTT
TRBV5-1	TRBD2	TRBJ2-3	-	CASSLGSGRTTSTDTQYF	TGCGCCAGCAGCTTGGGGAGCGGGAGGACGACTAGCACAGATACGCAGTATTTT
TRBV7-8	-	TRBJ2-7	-	CASSPQGGPYEQYF	TGTGCCAGCAGCCCGCAGGGGGGACCCTACGAGCAGTACTTC
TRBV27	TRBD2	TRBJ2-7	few	CASSLSGGMNYEQYF	TGTGCCAGCAGTTTATCGGGAGGGATGAACTACGAGCAGTACTTC
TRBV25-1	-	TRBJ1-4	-	CASRGVRVGNNEKLFF	TGTGCCAGCAGGGGTGTGCGGGTGGGGAATAATGAAAAACTGTTTTTT
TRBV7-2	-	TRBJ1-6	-	CASSLDQSSYNSPLHF	TGTGCCAGCAGCTTAGACCAGTCAAGCTATAATTCACCCCTCCACTTT
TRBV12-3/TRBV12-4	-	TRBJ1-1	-	CARPLNGEVEAFF	TGTGCCAGACCGCTAAATGGGGAGGTTGAAGCTTTCTTT
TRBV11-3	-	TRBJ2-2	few	CASSSGIPGELFF	TGTGCCAGCAGCTCCGGGATCCCCGGGGAGCTGTTTTTT
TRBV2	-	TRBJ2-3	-	CASSPSSPPPDTQYF	TGTGCCAGCAGCCCGTCCTCTCCCCCCCCAGATACGCAGTATTTT
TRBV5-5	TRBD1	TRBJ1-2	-	CASSPRTDRGNYTF	TGTGCCAGCAGCCCGAGGACGGACAGGGGTAACTACACCTTC
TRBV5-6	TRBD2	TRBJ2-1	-	CASRGLAGVGEQFF	TGTGCCAGCAGAGGGCTAGCGGGAGTGGGTGAGCAGTTCTTC
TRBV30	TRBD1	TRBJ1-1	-	CALTGGRSEAFF	TGTGCGCTAACAGGGGGCCGCTCTGAAGCTTTCTTT
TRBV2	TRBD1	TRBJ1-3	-	CASRGGTGGNTIYF	TGTGCCAGCAGGGGGGGGACAGGCGGAAACACCATATATTTT
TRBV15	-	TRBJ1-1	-	CATSRDRGGGTEAFF	TGTGCCACCAGCAGAGATAGAGGCGGGGGCACTGAAGCTTTCTTT
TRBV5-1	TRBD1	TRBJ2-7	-	CASSLAGTGFYEQYF	TGCGCCAGCAGCTTGGCCGGGACAGGGTTCTACGAGCAGTACTTC
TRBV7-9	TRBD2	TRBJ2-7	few	CASSLELAGVVRRSDEQYF	TGTGCCAGCAGCTTAGAACTAGCGGGAGTTGTAAGAAGGTCAGACGAGCAGTACTTC
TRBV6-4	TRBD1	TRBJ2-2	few	CASSEGQGNTGELFF	TGTGCCAGCAGTGAGGGACAGGGTAACACCGGGGAGCTGTTTTTT
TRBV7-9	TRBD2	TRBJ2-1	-	CASSLVAGELHEQFF	TGTGCCAGCAGCTTAGTGGCGGGAGAGCTCCATGAGCAGTTCTTC
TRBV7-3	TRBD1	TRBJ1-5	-	CASSLNPRGRDQPQHF	TGTGCCAGCAGCTTAAATCCCAGGGGGCGCGATCAGCCCCAGCATTTT
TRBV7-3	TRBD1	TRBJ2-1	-	CASSRGTGGGNEQFF	TGTGCCAGCAGCCGCGGGACAGGGGGTGGCAATGAGCAGTTCTTC
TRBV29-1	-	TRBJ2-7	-	CSVRPAMRNEQYF	TGCAGCGTTCGCCCGGCTATGAGGAACGAGCAGTACTTC
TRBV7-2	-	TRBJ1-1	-	CASSLGERQQGLNTEAFF	TGTGCCAGCAGCTTAGGGGAAAGACAGCAGGGGCTGAACACTGAAGCTTTCTTT
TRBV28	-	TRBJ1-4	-	CASSTLSGATNEKLFF	TGTGCCAGCAGCACCCTCTCGGGGGCAACTAATGAAAAACTGTTTTTT
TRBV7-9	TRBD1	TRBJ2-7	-	CASSWDRGPYEQYF	TGTGCCAGCAGCTGGGACAGGGGTCCCTACGAGCAGTACTTC
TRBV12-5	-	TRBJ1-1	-	CASGLPGGQGKAFF	TGTGCTAGTGGCCTTCCGGGGGGGCAGGGGAAAGCTTTCTTT